The rows below give T cell receptor beta chains drawn from one sample of a study of control samples from healthy donors and cancer patients. Sequenced by immunoSEQ multiplex PCR; TCRdb stores in-frame clones only, minus some. The repertoire consists of approximately 49,000 clones, with 70% to 90% occurring once and the leading ten covering roughly 2.8%. Sequenced: PBMCs. Receptors originate from a woman between 50 and 59 years old with lung cancer. CDR3s include the opening cysteine and the closing phenylalanine or tryptophan. D genes are given only for firm matches. Clone size is shown for a subset of rows, as once, few, many or a class of expanded clone.

D gene	clone size	V gene	J gene	CDR3 protein	CDR3 DNA
NA	NA	TRBV14	TRBJ1-2	CASSQDAFIYGYTF	TGTGCCAGCAGCCAAGATGCATTCATTTATGGCTACACCTTC
NA	NA	TRBV9	TRBJ1-6	CASAPGPSGALHF	TGTGCCAGCGCACCGGGACCCTCGGGGGCCCTCCACTTT
TRBD1	NA	TRBV6-5	TRBJ1-5	CASSRQGPSNQPQHF	TGTGCCAGCAGCCGACAGGGGCCTAGCAATCAGCCCCAGCATTTT
NA	NA	TRBV5-1	TRBJ2-7	CASSLTGTTYEQYF	TGCGCCAGCAGCTTAACGGGGACCACCTACGAGCAGTACTTC
NA	NA	TRBV29-1	TRBJ2-7	CSVEVRGSYEQYF	TGCAGCGTTGAAGTCAGGGGTTCCTACGAGCAGTACTTC
NA	NA	TRBV28	TRBJ2-5	CASSFYPGQLGETQYF	TGTGCCAGCAGTTTTTACCCGGGTCAACTGGGGGAGACCCAGTACTTC
NA	NA	TRBV12-3/TRBV12-4	TRBJ2-5	CASSFREETQYF	TGTGCCAGCAGTTTCCGGGAAGAGACCCAGTACTTC
NA	NA	TRBV19	TRBJ1-4	CASSLQKHEKLFF	TGTGCCAGTAGTTTACAGAAACATGAAAAACTGTTTTTT
NA	NA	TRBV2	TRBJ1-2	CASSGLDSMLIYGYTF	TGTGCCAGCAGCGGATTAGACAGCATGCTCATCTATGGCTACACCTTC
TRBD2	NA	TRBV18	TRBJ2-3	CASSAGAGGTDTQYF	TGTGCCAGCTCCGCCGGAGCGGGGGGCACAGATACGCAGTATTTT
NA	NA	TRBV5-5	TRBJ2-6	CASSLGWGPGANVLTF	TGTGCCAGCAGCTTGGGTTGGGGACCTGGGGCCAACGTCCTGACTTTC
TRBD1	NA	TRBV6-6	TRBJ1-6	CASSPTLTKRDRGIYSPLHF	TGTGCCAGCAGTCCGACTCTAACAAAACGGGACAGGGGGATTTATTCACCCCTCCACTTT
NA	NA	TRBV12-3/TRBV12-4	TRBJ1-1	CASSFRTEAFF	TGTGCCAGCAGTTTCCGCACTGAAGCTTTCTTT
NA	NA	TRBV7-9	TRBJ1-1	CASSRNMNTEAFF	TGTGCCAGCAGCCGGAACATGAACACTGAAGCTTTCTTT
NA	NA	TRBV4-1	TRBJ2-1	CASSLRLRGNYNEQFF	TGCGCCAGCAGCCTTCGTCTCCGGGGAAATTACAATGAGCAGTTCTTC
TRBD1	NA	TRBV5-8	TRBJ1-4	CASSWPGQTGEKLFF	TGTGCCAGCAGCTGGCCGGGACAGACAGGTGAAAAACTGTTTTTT
TRBD1	NA	TRBV4-2	TRBJ1-1	CASSQAGGTGGEAFF	TGTGCCAGCAGCCAAGCTGGGGGGACAGGGGGCGAAGCTTTCTTT
NA	NA	TRBV3-1/TRBV3-2	TRBJ1-2	CASSLSSGSRNYGYAF	TGTGCCAGCAGCCTCAGCTCTGGATCTAGAAACTATGGCTACGCCTTC
NA	NA	TRBV15	TRBJ2-6	CATSAIDSGANVLTF	TGTGCCACCAGCGCTATTGACTCTGGGGCCAACGTCCTGACTTTC
NA	NA	TRBV7-9	TRBJ1-5	CASSLRASNSNQPQHF	TGTGCCAGCAGCTTAAGGGCATCGAATAGCAATCAGCCCCAGCATTTT
NA	NA	TRBV28	TRBJ1-6	CASSSRSSPLHF	TGTGCCAGCAGTAGTCGGAGTTCACCCCTCCACTTT
TRBD1	few	TRBV7-2	TRBJ2-2	CASSPDRDDSGELFF	TGTGCCAGCAGCCCAGACAGGGACGATAGCGGGGAGCTGTTTTTT
NA	NA	TRBV7-2	TRBJ1-5	CASSLGRGQPQHF	TGTGCCAGCAGCTTAGGAAGGGGACAGCCCCAGCATTTT
TRBD1	NA	TRBV13	TRBJ1-6	CASSAGQGSSPLHF	TGTGCCAGCAGCGCCGGACAGGGAAGCTCACCCCTCCACTTT
NA	NA	TRBV9	TRBJ1-1	CASSVAGTRNTEAFF	TGTGCCAGCAGCGTAGCCGGGACTAGAAACACTGAAGCTTTCTTT
TRBD1	NA	TRBV5-4	TRBJ1-4	CASSAGQEIEKLFF	TGTGCCAGCAGCGCTGGACAGGAGATTGAAAAACTGTTTTTT
TRBD1	once	TRBV5-1	TRBJ2-7	CASRGTGFYEQYF	TGCGCCAGCAGGGGGACAGGGTTCTACGAGCAGTACTTC
NA	NA	TRBV19	TRBJ1-5	CASSIDPGRGGNQPQHF	TGTGCCAGTAGTATAGATCCGGGCAGGGGAGGCAATCAGCCCCAGCATTTT
TRBD2	NA	TRBV2	TRBJ2-3	CASSEPSGASGDTQYF	TGTGCCAGCAGTGAACCCAGCGGGGCTTCAGGAGATACGCAGTATTTT
TRBD2	NA	TRBV6-2/TRBV6-3	TRBJ2-2	CASSYRTSGGNTGELFF	TGTGCCAGCAGTTACAGAACTAGCGGGGGAAACACCGGGGAGCTGTTTTTT
NA	NA	TRBV30	TRBJ1-2	CAWSPPSLINGYTF	TGTGCCTGGAGTCCCCCGTCCCTTATAAATGGCTACACCTTC
NA	NA	TRBV7-9	TRBJ1-4	CASSFPGSTNEKLFF	TGTGCCAGCAGCTTTCCAGGGTCAACTAATGAAAAACTGTTTTTT
NA	NA	TRBV9	TRBJ1-4	CASSVKGTNEKLFF	TGTGCCAGCAGCGTAAAGGGTACTAATGAAAAACTGTTTTTT
TRBD1	NA	TRBV9	TRBJ1-1	CASSLGVTGTTEAFF	TGTGCCAGCAGCTTAGGGGTGACAGGGACCACTGAAGCTTTCTTT
NA	NA	TRBV29-1	TRBJ2-1	CSVRSYNEQFF	TGCAGCGTCCGCAGTTACAATGAGCAGTTCTTC
NA	NA	TRBV24-1	TRBJ2-7	CATSDAGTGAYEQYF	TGTGCCACCAGTGACGCCGGGACCGGGGCGTACGAGCAGTACTTC
TRBD2	once	TRBV27	TRBJ2-7	CASSSFSGYNSYEQYF	TGTGCCAGCAGTTCATTTAGCGGGTATAACTCCTACGAGCAGTACTTC
TRBD2	NA	TRBV24-1	TRBJ2-7	CATSDFRGGSYEQYF	TGTGCCACCAGTGATTTTCGCGGGGGGTCCTACGAGCAGTACTTC
TRBD2	NA	TRBV2	TRBJ2-2	CASSVQGAGVADTGELFF	TGTGCCAGCAGCGTCCAGGGAGCGGGGGTGGCGGACACCGGGGAGCTGTTTTTT
TRBD1	NA	TRBV11-2	TRBJ1-1	CASSSGGFGTEAFF	TGTGCCAGCAGCTCAGGGGGTTTCGGCACTGAAGCTTTCTTT
NA	NA	TRBV18	TRBJ1-2	CASSPPTRQLGYTF	TGTGCCAGCTCACCACCGACGCGACAGCTCGGCTACACCTTC
TRBD1	NA	TRBV29-1	TRBJ1-1	CSVEIGGGGTEAFF	TGCAGCGTTGAGATAGGAGGGGGCGGCACTGAAGCTTTCTTT
NA	NA	TRBV12-3/TRBV12-4	TRBJ2-3	CASRLETDTQYF	TGTGCCAGCAGGCTCGAAACAGATACGCAGTATTTT
NA	NA	TRBV6-2/TRBV6-3	TRBJ2-7	CASSFRDTSLYEQYF	TGTGCCAGCAGTTTCCGGGACACCTCGCTCTACGAGCAGTACTTC
NA	NA	TRBV7-2	TRBJ1-1	CASSLAPTYMNTEAFF	TGTGCCAGCAGCTTAGCTCCGACTTACATGAACACTGAAGCTTTCTTT
NA	few	TRBV4-3	TRBJ2-6	CASSQERGFGANVLTF	TGCGCCAGCAGCCAAGAGAGGGGTTTCGGGGCCAACGTCCTGACTTTC
NA	NA	TRBV11-3	TRBJ2-5	CASSSEETQYF	TGTGCCAGCAGCTCAGAGGAGACCCAGTACTTC
NA	NA	TRBV5-5	TRBJ2-2	CASSLGSAGELFF	TGTGCCAGCAGCTTAGGGTCGGCCGGGGAGCTGTTTTTT
TRBD1	NA	TRBV7-9	TRBJ2-7	CASSSGQGIHSYEQYF	TGTGCCAGCAGCTCGGGACAGGGGATCCATTCCTACGAGCAGTACTTC
TRBD1	NA	TRBV24-1	TRBJ2-1	CATSDPRQGQYNEQFF	TGTGCCACCAGTGATCCCAGACAGGGGCAATACAATGAGCAGTTCTTC
NA	NA	TRBV28	TRBJ1-1	CASSSPTDEAFF	TGTGCCAGCAGTTCCCCGACAGATGAAGCTTTCTTT
NA	NA	TRBV27	TRBJ1-1	CASRRMGMNTEAFF	TGTGCCAGCAGACGAATGGGGATGAACACTGAAGCTTTCTTT